Listed below are T cell receptor beta chains from one sample, sequenced in a study of tumor-infiltrating lymphocytes in localized non-small cell lung cancer. Method: immunoSEQ multiplex PCR; TCRdb's copy keeps in-frame clones and lacks some. The repertoire holds 13,000 or so clones, around 72% seen once, with 9.4% in the top ten. Input material: uninvolved lung tissue not adjacent to the tumor. All receptors come from a human donor with non-small cell lung cancer. Each CDR3 is given with its conserved first and last residue. The D gene is left open where the match is weak. Clone size is given for some rows only: seen once, a few or many times, or a class if the clone is expanded.

v_gene	j_gene	d_gene	abundance	CDR3nt	CDR3aa
TRBV9	TRBJ1-3	TRBD1	.	TGTGCCAGCAGCGTAACCACGACAGGGCCTGGAAACACCATATATTTT	CASSVTTTGPGNTIYF
TRBV29-1	TRBJ1-5	.	.	TGCAGCGTTGTCCCCGGGAGCAATCAGCCCCAGCATTTT	CSVVPGSNQPQHF
TRBV7-2	TRBJ2-1	TRBD2	.	TGTGCCAGCACCGCCGGGACTAGCACTTACAATGAGCAGTTCTTC	CASTAGTSTYNEQFF
TRBV6-6	TRBJ1-5	.	few	TGTGCCAGCCATTTATTCCTTGGACAGCCCAATCAGCCCCAGCATTTT	CASHLFLGQPNQPQHF
TRBV4-1	TRBJ2-5	.	.	TGCGCCAGCAGCCAAGATCGACGGGGGGAGACCCAGTACTTC	CASSQDRRGETQYF
TRBV29-1	TRBJ2-1	.	.	TGCAGCGTTGCCGGAACCGAGCAGTTCTTC	CSVAGTEQFF
TRBV18	TRBJ2-7	.	.	TGTGCCAGCGGTGGGATAACCTACGAGCAGTACTTC	CASGGITYEQYF
TRBV5-4	TRBJ2-5	TRBD1	.	TGTGCCAGCAGCTTGGGCAGAGTGACAGGGGAGACCCAGTACTTC	CASSLGRVTGETQYF
TRBV4-1	TRBJ1-2	.	.	TGCGCCAGCAGCCAAGATGGCAGTGACTTCTATGGCTACACCTTC	CASSQDGSDFYGYTF
TRBV28	TRBJ1-6	TRBD1	.	TGTGCCAGCAGTCTCAGGACAGGATATAATTCACCCCTCCACTTT	CASSLRTGYNSPLHF
TRBV19	TRBJ1-2	TRBD1	.	TGTGCCAGTAGTATCGGGACAGTACCAGGCTACACCTTC	CASSIGTVPGYTF
TRBV27	TRBJ1-1	TRBD1	few	TGTGCCAGCAGCCCCCACCAGGGGGCGTCGAGCCGCGAAGCTTTCTTT	CASSPHQGASSREAFF
TRBV23-1	TRBJ1-5	.	.	TGCGCCAGCAGTCCGCCCAGCGGGATCAACAATCAGCCCCAGCATTTT	CASSPPSGINNQPQHF
TRBV5-1	TRBJ2-7	TRBD2	.	TGCGCCAGCAGTTTAGCGGGGACTGCCTACGAGCAGTACTTC	CASSLAGTAYEQYF
TRBV9	TRBJ1-2	TRBD1	.	TGTGCCAGCAGCGAGGGACAGGGTCTCGCGGGGGGAGGCTACACCTTC	CASSEGQGLAGGGYTF
TRBV5-4	TRBJ2-7	TRBD1	few	TGTGCCAGCAGCGACCGGGACAGGGCTTACGAGCAGTACTTC	CASSDRDRAYEQYF
TRBV2	TRBJ1-1	TRBD1	.	TGTGCCAGCAGTGACCCCGGGACAGGAGGGGACACTGAAGCTTTCTTT	CASSDPGTGGDTEAFF
TRBV6-1	TRBJ1-5	.	.	TGTGCCAGCAGTGAGGGTTCCGTAGACAATCAGCCCCAGCATTTT	CASSEGSVDNQPQHF
TRBV29-1	TRBJ2-3	.	.	TGCAGCACAAACACAGATACGCAGTATTTT	CSTNTDTQYF
TRBV4-2	TRBJ2-7	.	few	TGTGCCAGCAGCCAAGAGCCCAGCGTAAGCTCCTACGAGCAGTACTTC	CASSQEPSVSSYEQYF
TRBV5-4	TRBJ1-2	.	few	TGTGCCAGCAGCTTGGAGCAGGGGTTGGGTGGCTACACCTTC	CASSLEQGLGGYTF
TRBV28	TRBJ2-7	.	.	TGTGCCAGCACCCCGAGGAGCACCTCCTACGAGCAGTACTTC	CASTPRSTSYEQYF
TRBV19	TRBJ1-5	.	.	TGTGCCAGTAGTGTCGACAGCAATCAGCCCCAGCATTTT	CASSVDSNQPQHF
TRBV7-2	TRBJ2-1	.	.	TGTGCCAGCAGCTCGAGGGGTCAAGAGGGTGGCTCCTACAATGAGCAGTTCTTC	CASSSRGQEGGSYNEQFF